One and the same sample provided the 13 T cell receptor beta chains below, sequenced in a study of blood T cells in healthy people across ages. Using a J-beta primer mix together with a sample-barcoded 5' primer, a second PCR was run for roughly 6 to 11 cycles. TCRdb processed the 5' RACE reads anew with MiXCR; each CDR3 protein has one entry. The repertoire has 450,000 to 700,000 distinct CDR3 sequences, about 26% of them found once; the top ten carry about 18%. Input material: blood. Receptor source: a woman aged 65 to 85 in good health.

The V gene is TRBV25-1, the J gene TRBJ1-6, with D unclear. V lost 1 base and J 11 bases, leaving 9 bases between the germline ends. The CDR3 is 13 residues long. Per the germline V gene, CDR1 is MGHDK and CDR2 is SYGVNS. The CDR3 sequence: CASSESPWTPLHF. CDR3 DNA sequence: TGTGCCAGCAGTGAATCTCCGTGGACACCCCTCCACTTT.

This clonotype occurred many times. The chain carries TRBV5-6 and TRBJ2-5; D tentatively reads TRBD1 or TRBD2 (5 bases each). The germline V gene has CDR1 SGHDT and CDR2 YYEEEE. With 1 base removed from V and 5 bases from J, the gap between germline ends came to 12 bases. The CDR3 is 14 residues long. CDR3 DNA: TGTGCCAGCAGCTTGAAGGGACCTAGGGAGACCCAGTACTTC. Translated: CASSLKGPRETQYF.

This clonotype was detected only a few times. The chain carries TRBV6-2 or TRBV6-3 and TRBJ2-2; D is unclear. The V end was cut by 3 bases, the J end by 1 base, with 12 bases between. The CDR3 is 16 amino acids. In germline, CDR1 is MNHEY, CDR2 SVGEGT. The CDR3 DNA reads TGTGCCAGCAGTTATGTCCTTCCAGGGAACACCGGGGAGCTGTTTTTT. Translation gives CASSYVLPGNTGELFF.

This clonotype has a handful of counts. V is TRBV7-7 and J is TRBJ2-5, with a possible D match to TRBD1 (7 bases). CDR1 SSHAT and CDR2 FNYEAQ come from the germline V gene (reference sequence). CDR3 size: 14 residues. Deletions cut 5 bases from V and 5 bases from J, with 15 bases between. DNA of the CDR3: TGTGCCAGCAGCCGGGGGACAGTCGGGGAGACCCAGTACTTC. This sequence encodes CASSRGTVGETQYF.

CDR3 sequence reads: CASSNLIMGYNEQFF. The CDR3 region has the DNA TGTGCCAGTAGTAATTTAATCATGGGGTATAATGAGCAGTTCTTC. This chain links TRBV19 with TRBJ2-1, with D unclear. V lost 4 bases to trimming and J lost 7 bases, with 17 bases between them. Germline V gene data show CDR1 as LNHDA and CDR2 as SQIVND (reference sequence). The CDR3 contains 15 residues.

This clonotype turned up a few times. This chain joins TRBV5-1 and TRBJ2-7; 7 bases agree with TRBD1. V trimming: 0 bases; J trimming: 0 bases; junction bases outside the gene matches: 3. The CDR3 runs to 15 residues. Germline CDR1 reads SGHRS; CDR2 reads YFSETQ. The CDR3 sequence is CASSLGTGYSYEQYF. For the CDR3, the DNA is TGCGCCAGCAGCTTGGGGACAGGATACTCCTACGAGCAGTACTTC.

In its sample, this clonotype was seen a few times. CDR3 loop: CASSYGLAGEETQYF. In nucleotides, the CDR3 is TGTGCCAGCAGCTACGGACTAGCGGGAGAAGAGACCCAGTACTTC. The chain joins TRBV9 to TRBJ2-5; 13 bases are shared with TRBD2. Germline V gives CDR1 SGDLS, CDR2 YYNGEE. The trim removed 4 bases at V and 3 bases at J, leaving 3 bases unmatched. The CDR3 is 15 amino acids.

This clonotype was seen only a few times. V usage is TRBV12-3 or TRBV12-4 and J usage is TRBJ2-2; D assignment may be TRBD1 or TRBD2 (5 bases each). V was shortened by 4 bases and J by 4 bases, with 19 bases between the two germline ends. The CDR3 sequence is 17 residues long. The CDR3 DNA is TGTGCCAGCAGTTCGAAAGGGACGATCCGGATCACCGGGGAGCTGTTTTTT. This sequence encodes CASSSKGTIRITGELFF.

This clonotype turned up a few times. The V and J genes are TRBV11-1 and TRBJ2-7, with D unclear. The germline CDR1 and CDR2 sequences are SGHAT and FQDESV (reference sequence). V gave up 1 base and J gave up 1 base, with 8 bases separating them. The CDR3 loop spans 14 amino acids. The CDR3 nucleotides read TGTGCCAGCAGCTTAGAGGCAAATTCCTACGAGCAGTACTTC. As protein: CASSLEANSYEQYF.

This chain uses TRBV20-1 with TRBJ2-7; tentative D call: TRBD1 (5 bases). The CDR3 is 13 amino acids. Germline V gene data show CDR1 as DFQATT and CDR2 as SNEGSKA (reference sequence). V was trimmed by 2 bases and J by 2 bases, leaving 10 bases between them. The CDR3 coding sequence is TGCAGTGCTAGACCGACAGAGACCTACGAGCAGTACTTC. As protein: CSARPTETYEQYF.

This clonotype was observed a handful of times. The chain combines TRBV4-3 with TRBJ1-2; no clear D. This CDR3 spans 15 amino acids. Trimming took off 0 bases at V and 3 bases at J, with 11 bases between the two ends. Germline-derived CDR1 and CDR2 are LGHNA and YSLEER. In DNA, the CDR3 is TGCGCCAGCAGCCAAGAGGCCAGCGGGTACTATGGCTACACCTTC. Its translation is CASSQEASGYYGYTF.

The gene calls are TRBV5-6 and TRBJ2-3; D call uncertain. The V gene's germline CDR1 is SGHDT and CDR2 YYEEEE. The CDR3 has 13 amino acids. Trimming took off 4 bases at V and 6 bases at J, with 12 bases between the two ends. CDR3 residues: CASSLGPRDTQYF. Written as DNA, the CDR3 is TGTGCCAGCAGCCTAGGACCCCGGGATACGCAGTATTTT.

This clonotype was counted between two and nine times. The V call is TRBV12-3 or TRBV12-4, the J call TRBJ1-2; TRBD1 is a possible D gene (5 bases). V lost 6 bases and J lost 4, with 15 bases in between. The CDR3 totals 14 residues. This CDR3 reads CASSQGRAGYGYTF. Written as DNA, the CDR3 is TGTGCCAGCAGCCAGGGCAGGGCGGGCTATGGCTACACCTTC.